The clone carrying this TCR beta chain has only one observation. Its specificity is not known. The sample comes from a study of CD8+ T cells in alopecia areata. For the study at large: Tofacitinib was taken orally by treated patients, and the dose was 5 to 10 mg twice daily. Points from the study as a whole: Greater clonality was observed in lesional scalp samples, especially alopecia totalis/universalis, versus normal scalp. TCR sharing was clearer in mice than between patients, perhaps partly owing to patient HLA diversity.

As for treatment: oral pan-JAK inhibitor, 5-10 mg twice daily. Obtained from alopecia areata patients were lesional scalp punch biopsies along with peripheral blood. As the sequencing template, cDNA was produced by extracting RNA and reverse transcribing it. Produced via immunoSEQ multiplex PCR; TCRdb's table is partial and in-frame only. The sample records roughly 280,000 clones, over 45% being singletons. V was pared by 5 bases and J by 2 bases, with 4 bases of the junction left unmatched. Per germline, CDR1 MNHEY and CDR2 SVGAGI. The CDR3 consists of 14 residues. The sample consisted of CD4+ T cells sorted from blood, taken at roughly week 52, from a patient treated with tofacitinib. V gene TRBV6-5 combines with J gene TRBJ2-5, with 8 bases lining up with TRBD1. This receptor was obtained from a human donor with alopecia areata. Written as DNA, the CDR3 is TGTGCCAGCAGTAGCAACAGGGGGCAAGAGACCCAGTACTTC. It encodes CASSSNRGQETQYF.